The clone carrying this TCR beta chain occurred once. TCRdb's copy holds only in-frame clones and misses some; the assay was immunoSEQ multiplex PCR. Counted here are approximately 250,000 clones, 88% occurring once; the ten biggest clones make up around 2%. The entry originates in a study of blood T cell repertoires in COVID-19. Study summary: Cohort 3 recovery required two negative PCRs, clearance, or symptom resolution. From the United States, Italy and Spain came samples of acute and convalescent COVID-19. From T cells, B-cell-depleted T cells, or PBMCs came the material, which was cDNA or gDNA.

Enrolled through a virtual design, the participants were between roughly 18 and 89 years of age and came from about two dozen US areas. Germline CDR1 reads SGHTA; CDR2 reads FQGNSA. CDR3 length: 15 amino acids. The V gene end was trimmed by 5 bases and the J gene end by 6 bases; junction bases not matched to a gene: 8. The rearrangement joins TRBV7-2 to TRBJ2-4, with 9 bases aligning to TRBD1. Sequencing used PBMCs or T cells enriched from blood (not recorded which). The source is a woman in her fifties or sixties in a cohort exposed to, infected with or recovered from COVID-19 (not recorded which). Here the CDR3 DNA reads TGTGCCAGCAGCCAAGACAGGGGGGCTAGAAACATTCAGTACTTC. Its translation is CASSQDRGARNIQYF. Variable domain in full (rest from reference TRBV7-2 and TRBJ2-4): GAGVSQSPSNKVTEKGKDVELRCDPISGHTALYWYRQSLGQGLEFLIYFQGNSAPDKSGLPSDRFSAERTGGSVSTLTIQRTQQEDSAVYLCASSQDRGARNIQYFGAGTRLSVL.